The clone carrying this TCR beta chain was picked up many times. The data were taken from a study of shared clonotypes between healthy human individuals. Generated by immunoSEQ multiplex PCR, the TCRdb table keeps only in-frame clones and is missing some. The repertoire includes around 700,000 clones, roughly 73% of them detected once, and around 2% sits in the top ten. The sequencing sample was made of memory CD4+ T cells sorted from blood. The subset here: CD45RA-negative fraction. This clonotype originated in a woman under 40 in good health.

The CDR3 sequence is CASSKDREMQQYF. As DNA, the CDR3 is TGTGCCAGCAGCAAGGACAGGGAGATGCAGCAGTACTTC. The chain is built from TRBV7-7 and TRBJ2-7; 8 nucleotides agree with TRBD1. Trimming cost V 5 bases and J 8 bases; bases outside gene matches: 8. CDR1 is SSHAT and CDR2 is FNYEAQ in the germline V gene (reference sequence). This CDR3 is 13 amino acids long.